The 8 T cell receptor beta chains below come from one sample, sequenced in a study of T cell responses to AZD1222 COVID-19 vaccine. The table came from immunoSEQ multiplex PCR; TCRdb's copy has only in-frame clones and leaves some out. The repertoire has more than 85,000 clones, approximately 81% of them found once; the top ten carry 17%. The sample consisted of peripheral blood, taken on day 0 of AZD1222 vaccination. The source of these receptors is an adult in good health.

This clone has only one observation. This chain links TRBV4-2 with TRBJ1-5, with 7 bases matching TRBD1. J lost 6 bases, V lost 6 bases, and 8 bases had no gene match. Germline lookup yields CDR1 LGHNA and CDR2 YNFKEQ. The CDR3 contains 14 residues. The DNA of the CDR3 is TGTGCCAGCAGACTCGACAGGGACGGTCAGCCCCAGCATTTT. Translating gives CASRLDRDGQPQHF.

The CDR3 bases are TGTGCCAGCAGTTACTTGGGACAGGGGGCGGCCGAGCAGTACTTC. It codes for CASSYLGQGAAEQYF. The chain couples TRBV6-5 to TRBJ2-7, with TRBD1 matching 12 bases. The germline gives CDR1 MNHEY, CDR2 SVGAGI. The CDR3 is 15 amino acids. The V gene end was trimmed by 1 base and the J gene end by 6 bases; junction bases not matched to a gene: 4.

The chain is built from TRBV14 and TRBJ2-1, with 14 bases identical to TRBD2. This CDR3 has 17 amino acids. V shed 0 bases and J 9 bases; nucleotides not matched to a gene: 7. Germline loops: CDR1 SGHDN, CDR2 FVKESK. The CDR3 DNA follows: TGTGCCAGCAGCCAAGATCGGGGACTAGCGGGAGTGGTTGAGCAGTTCTTC. The encoded protein is CASSQDRGLAGVVEQFF.

The chain has TRBV10-3 and TRBJ2-1, with D possibly matching TRBD1 (5 bases). Germline-derived CDR1 and CDR2 are ENHRY and SYGVKD. V was trimmed by 7 bases and J by 0 bases, leaving 13 bases between them. CDR3 length: 15 amino acids. CDR3 bases: TGTGCCATCACGAACCGGACAAGCTCCTACAATGAGCAGTTCTTC. This codes for CAITNRTSSYNEQFF.

This chain connects TRBV7-9 to TRBJ2-2; D is ambiguous. Germline V gene data show CDR1 as SEHNR and CDR2 as FQNEAQ (reference sequence). V shed 7 bases and J shed 8 bases, with 11 bases lying between them. The CDR3 is made up of 12 amino acids. Here the CDR3 DNA reads TGTGCCAGCACCTTTACAAGGGGGGAGCTGTTTTTT. Its protein product is CASTFTRGELFF.

The chain links TRBV15 to TRBJ1-1; the D gene is possibly TRBD1 (5 bases). CDR1 is LNHNV and CDR2 is YYDKDF in the germline V gene (reference sequence). The CDR3 is made up of 14 amino acids. Trimming took off 3 bases at V and 1 base at J, with 9 bases between the two ends. For the CDR3, the DNA is TGTGCCACCAGCAGGGACACGGAGAACACTGAAGCTTTCTTT. The encoded protein is CATSRDTENTEAFF.

This chain connects TRBV7-2 to TRBJ1-2; D gene uncertain. The germline gives CDR1 SGHTA, CDR2 FQGNSA. V was shortened by 3 bases and J by 4 bases, with 15 bases between the two germline ends. The CDR3 covers 15 residues. The CDR3 sequence is CASSFRLGISYGYTF. CDR3 DNA: TGTGCCAGCAGCTTTCGTTTAGGGATCTCCTATGGCTACACCTTC.

This chain joins TRBV7-9 and TRBJ2-7; possible D gene TRBD1, 5 bases. The V gene's germline CDR1 is SEHNR and CDR2 FQNEAQ (reference sequence). V was cut by 5 bases and J by 3 bases, with 14 bases left in between. CDR3 length: 14 amino acids. The CDR3 DNA reads as TGTGCCAGCAGCCCGCAGGGAAAATACTACGAGCAGTACTTC. This translates into CASSPQGKYYEQYF.